This TCR beta chain was documented in a study of blood T cells in healthy people across ages. Alongside a J-beta primer mix, a sample-barcoded 5' primer served in a second PCR lasting about 7 to 11 cycles. Each cDNA molecule, via a template-switch adaptor with 12 random nucleotides, was tagged. TCRdb passed the 5' RACE reads through MiXCR, listing each CDR3 protein once. The profile shows 1.5 million to 2 million distinct CDR3 sequences, less than 50% of them singletons. In germline, CDR1 is SGHTA, CDR2 FQGTGA. CDR3 length equals 16 residues. Trimming removed 5 bases from V and 0 bases from J, with 13 bases in between. Whenever a sample was processed, at least 6.5 million PBMCs were isolated. Worth noting for this clonotype: What it binds is unknown.

Study results and caveats: Unsorted PBMCs blocked a conclusive comparison of naive and antigen-experienced cells. Age brought a roughly linear fall in TCR beta diversity measured per million T cells.

The chain combines TRBV7-3 with TRBJ1-4, with D hard to call. Sequences were obtained from blood. The source of this sequence is a woman aged 40 to 50 in good health. In DNA, the CDR3 is TGTGCCAGCAGCCGGAAACAACGTGCAACTAATGAAAAACTGTTTTTT. Translation: CASSRKQRATNEKLFF.